The source of this TCR beta chain is a study of cytomegalovirus exposure and HLA in healthy donors (dated by TCRdb to about 2017). A note on the overall study: An earlier analysis of approximately 600 of the donors reported more than 250 Gb of sequence data and 117 million unique TCR beta sequences from roughly 200 million T cells. An early release that covered more than 550 HLA-typed donors contained 250 to 350 gigabases of sequencing data and some 87 million unique TCR sequences. The genetic ancestry cluster associated with self-reported Caucasian donors included roughly 84% of the roughly 380 genotyped donors. The study was designed to test whether signatures of past pathogen exposure could be identified by cataloging public T cell receptors. Using immunosequencing, the study profiled T cell repertoires from 640 or so subjects and related those repertoires to cytomegalovirus serostatus. Besides the first cohort of roughly 660 subjects, a separate validation cohort made up of over 95 different subjects was used. To predict cytomegalovirus infection status, the study brought together high-throughput TCR immunosequencing, statistical association of individual TCRs with disease status, and machine learning. To study patterns of TCR occurrence, a later analysis re-analyzed previously published TCR beta repertoires from hundreds of donors and added high-resolution HLA genotyping. In the later analysis, no new phenotypic data were used to find candidate immune exposures; instead, reliance was placed on TCR beta sequences and their occurrence across donors. An earlier analysis of more than 450 of the donors used high-throughput TCR beta sequencing to judge whether each TCR beta V gene segment behaved as functional or pseudogenic. Alongside the repertoire data, information on donor age, sex, ethnicity and CMV serostatus was compiled. A later genetic analysis took genome-wide SNP genotypes for about three fifths of the roughly 700 donors and used that subset as a discovery cohort. Every repertoire in the discovery cohort had been generated on one and the same sequencing platform. Class I and class II HLA loci were covered by the typing at four-digit resolution. The number of typed donors differed by locus: about 620-640 for A, B, C, DRB1 and DQB1; approximately 520 for DQA1; 606 for DPA1; and 400 to 480 for DPB1. Because of strong linkage in the cohort, 4 to 6 DR-DQ haplotypes were treated as single units for association and clustering. Among a few hundred genotyped donors of the cohort, an average of approximately 230,000 unique TCR beta nucleotide sequences were sequenced per donor, roughly 20% of them non-productive.

Broader findings and caveats from the paper: Assigning TCR associations to individual alleles was difficult when HLA alleles, especially DR and DQ, strongly co-occurred. Because HLA typing was unavailable for some donors at each locus, only the typed subset was used in association tests. A later analysis found that HLA-associated TCR beta chains were more clonally expanded and had lower generation probabilities than equally common non-associated chains. Cytomegalovirus status was reported to be diagnosed by the classifier with high specificity and sensitivity in both the original and validation cohorts. Across donors, most TCR sequences were observed very rarely, whereas some public TCRs were present in many individuals. Some IMGT-functional V segments, including TRBV6-2 and TRBV6-3, could not be told apart with the 87-base-pair reads, so those segments were excluded. A cluster of highly shared sequence variants was judged likely to represent a technical artifact of the sequencing pipeline. Three of the identified cytomegalovirus-associated TCR beta chains were confirmed in vitro to be specific for cytomegalovirus antigens. A later analysis found that most CMV-associated TCR beta chains appeared HLA-restricted, with HLA associations seemingly driven largely by CMV exposure. The earlier analysis of some 540 of the donors excluded approximately 15 rarely observed V segments, including chromosome 9 orphons, because counts were too low. According to a later genetic analysis, donors in an Asian-associated ancestry cluster had fewer N-insertions in productive TCRs than the approximately 700-donor mean. Linkage disequilibrium might explain the correlated functional status among segregating V segments, but an unknown experimental factor could not be ruled out. An association between a missense DCLRE1C variant and V-gene and J-gene trimming of TCR beta chains was found in a later genetic analysis and replicated in an independent cohort. Specific HLA alleles were associated with over 15,000 TCR beta sequences at a false discovery rate of 0.05 in a later analysis. Only TCR beta chains were sequenced in this cohort, and the absence of alpha or paired-chain data limited detectable features. In an earlier analysis of over 550 of the donors, most TCR beta V segments were observed in productive rearrangements about 90% or about 30% of the time, broadly matching IMGT annotations. Several of the top co-occurrence clusters appeared to be linked to parvovirus B19, influenza, CMV and Epstein-Barr virus, according to a later analysis. A total of 150 to 200 TCR beta chains were listed by the study as associated with cytomegalovirus. According to the authors, the approach could potentially be generalized to other disease states and immunological phenotypes. For the cohort, immune exposure information was limited to CMV serostatus. A further reported finding was that TCR beta sequences accurately predicted the HLA-A and HLA-B alleles for most subjects in the first cohort. Sequencing depth was assumed to be roughly uniform across donors in the presence/absence analyses, though that assumption may not hold. A later analysis found that TCR association rates varied across HLA loci, with DRB1 alleles showing the most associated TCRs and HLA-C alleles the fewest.

On this clone: It lacks a known antigen.

The library was generated by the immunoSEQ multiplex PCR assay. A mixture of 60 forward primers for TCR Vbeta segments and 13 reverse primers for TCR Jbeta segments was used in the multiplex PCR. Amplification of the CDR3 region of rearranged TCR beta genes was performed with a multiplex PCR assay on genomic DNA. The amplified TCR beta libraries were sequenced on the Illumina HiSeq System as 87-base-pair reads. Under the source paper's analysis protocol: A later analysis counted about 82 million unique TCR beta chains across the 500 to 850 repertoires, and 9.5 million to 11 million of these chains were shared by at least two donors. To remove PCR and sequencing errors, raw reads were error-corrected and collapsed into unique sequences using a nearest-neighbor algorithm that merged closely related sequences. Alignment of CDR3 sequences to IMGT reference sequences was used to assign V, D and J gene segments. For a sequence to be retained, a match of at least six nucleotides was required to both a V gene segment and a J gene segment. A rearrangement counted as productive if the CDR3 had no stop codons and remained in frame with V and J, and every other rearrangement counted as non-productive. CDR3 was defined according to IMGT convention as the region running from the second conserved V-encoded cysteine to the conserved J-encoded phenylalanine. The earlier analysis of more than 450 of the donors excluded sequences that lacked an unambiguous match to a single V gene segment. In an earlier analysis of roughly 600 of the donors, a V segment was called functional when productive rearrangements were above 56.7%, and segregating when the standard deviation between donors exceeded 5%. A statistical classification framework was built to diagnose cytomegalovirus status from the catalog of TCR beta chain sequences. V and J gene assignment, in a later analysis, came from comparing TCR nucleotide sequences with IMGT/GENE-DB human TR gene sequences. A later analysis assigned CDR3 sequences and most-parsimonious VDJ recombination scenarios with the TCRdist pipeline. A later analysis defined each TCR beta chain by its CDR3 amino acid sequence plus V-gene family, and excluded reads lacking a unique V-gene family. In a later analysis, around 650 highly shared, low-generation-probability nucleotide sequences were removed to address suspected cross-contamination and a sequencing artifact. In a later analysis, a clonal expansion index was calculated for each public chain from normalized within-repertoire ranks of inferred template counts. In a later analysis, generation probabilities were computed using a VDJ recombination model fitted to out-of-frame rearrangements, and the results were checked against IGoR. A later analysis scored TCR-TCR, TCR-HLA and TCR-CMV co-occurrence with hypergeometric tests, applying a repertoire-size bias correction to TCR pairs. A later analysis estimated false discovery rates by permuting HLA or CMV assignments 20 times. In a later analysis, co-occurring TCRs were grouped using DBSCAN, and TCRdist sequence similarity was added for clustering within HLA-allele-positive subsets. Repertoires with fewer than 30,000 or more than 120,000 public chains were left out of co-occurrence clustering, as were about 5 repertoires with anomalous nucleotide sharing. TCRdb took this table from immuneACCESS and kept in-frame rearrangements with V and J called. Such tables lack part of the clones; where checked against another copy, unresolved V genes explain under half of the gap, and the rest is unexplained. From that table come the V and J calls and clone size; the DNA was used to work out D and trimming. This sample's clone table shows under 200,000 clones. The top ten constitute roughly 2% of the sample.

The germline V gene sets CDR1 to MRHNA and CDR2 to SNTAGT. The CDR3 runs 17 residues from the cysteine to the phenylalanine. The kept DNA is CDR3 alone, 51 bases in frame from the first base. V ends up 6 bases short and J 3 bases short, with an unmatched junction base count of 16. In total, 666 healthy bone marrow donors made up the cohort. All cohort members were sampled while nominally healthy, although unrecorded immune exposures were likely present. The donor tested CMV seronegative, placing the donor among the 350 or so seronegative members of the cohort. Every donor gave a peripheral blood sample, and the peripheral blood mononuclear cells from that sample were used for TCR beta sequencing. Genomic DNA was extracted from the blood cell samples with the Qiagen DNeasy Blood Extraction Kit.

This TCR was recovered from a man aged 25-45 years in good health and CMV-seronegative. The chain uses TRBV6-4 and TRBJ2-5; 7 central nucleotides agree with TRBD1. Sequencing was performed on PBMCs. The DNA sequence follows: TGTGCCAGCAGCGAACCTTTGACAGGGATAAGGAAAGAGACCCAGTACTTC. Its protein reads: CASSEPLTGIRKETQYF.